This TCR beta chain is from a study of shared clonotypes between healthy human individuals. Repertoires were generated with immunoSEQ multiplex PCR, while TCRdb's copy carries only in-frame clones and drops some. The table includes around 2.3 million clones, around 95% detected once. Germline V gives CDR1 SGHRS, CDR2 YFSETQ. The V end lost 2 bases, the J end lost 2 bases, and 10 bases lay between the germline ends. This CDR3 has 15 amino acids. This TCR was sampled from a man in his late teens or twenties in good health. Material for sequencing was naive CD4+ T cells sorted from blood. Documented subset: CD45RA+ positively selected. This rearrangement joins TRBV5-1 to TRBJ2-2; D remains ambiguous. The CDR3 nucleotides read TGCGCCAGCAGCTTAGGGCAGTTTAACACCGGGGAGCTGTTTTTT. Protein sequence: CASSLGQFNTGELFF.